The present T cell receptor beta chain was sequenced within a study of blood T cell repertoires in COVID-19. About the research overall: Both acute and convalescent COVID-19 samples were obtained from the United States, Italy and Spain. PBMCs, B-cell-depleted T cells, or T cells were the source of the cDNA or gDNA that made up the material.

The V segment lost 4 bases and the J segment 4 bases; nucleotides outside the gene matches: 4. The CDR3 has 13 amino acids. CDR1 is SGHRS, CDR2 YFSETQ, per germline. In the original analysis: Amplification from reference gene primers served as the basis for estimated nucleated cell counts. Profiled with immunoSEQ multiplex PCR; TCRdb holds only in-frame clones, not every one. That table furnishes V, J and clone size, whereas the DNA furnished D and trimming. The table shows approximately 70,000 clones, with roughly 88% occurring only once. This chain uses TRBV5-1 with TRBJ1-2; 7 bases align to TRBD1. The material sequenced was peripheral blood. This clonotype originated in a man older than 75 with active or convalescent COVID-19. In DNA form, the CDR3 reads TGCGCCAGCAGCCCAGGGGGAAGCTATGGCTACACCTTC. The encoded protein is CASSPGGSYGYTF.